This TCR beta chain stems from a study of blood T cell repertoires in COVID-19 (dated by TCRdb to 2018 to 2021). Background on the whole study: Samples covering the acute and convalescent phases of COVID-19 were provided by collaborators in the United States, Italy and Spain. HLA class I and class II types, where available, came from metadata supplied by the sample provider rather than from assay-based typing. Subjects who had been exposed to COVID-19, were actively infected with it, or had recovered from it provided the deeply sampled blood TCRbeta repertoires that made up the dataset. A de-identified subject ID, COVID-19 status, age in years and sex were almost always included in the sample metadata. Samples came from the ongoing ImmuneRACE study (first 160 participants) plus 1,254 subjects from 6 global collaborators. The material from the prospective study consisted of cDNA or gDNA derived from T cells, B-cell-depleted T cells, or PBMCs. The repertoires were released in a freely available public database meant as a resource for research on the immune response to SARS-CoV-2.

At one collaborating source in Seattle, patients were enrolled during active infection and were followed longitudinally through the course of disease. The collaborating institutions used their own protocols to collect whole blood in K2EDTA tubes. Collaborator samples were shipped for TCRbeta analysis as frozen whole blood, isolated PBMCs, or DNA extracted from either sample type. A note on this clone: Its antigen remains undetermined. No much larger clonotype is one base removed from it; base qualities were not supplied.

Overall results and qualifications from the work: How much clinical and demographic metadata was included differed by source and by participant, and the metadata was provided uncurated.

The immunoSEQ Assay, a bias-controlled multiplex PCR, was used to amplify TCRbeta CDR3 regions from genomic DNA. Per the original workflow: The number of nucleated cells in each sample was estimated from the amplification of reference gene primers within the assay. To quantify the absolute abundance of each unique TCRbeta CDR3 rearrangement, sequence reads were collapsed and filtered. Productive Simpson clonality was computed per sample as the square root of Simpson's diversity index over productive rearrangements. The table was pulled from immuneACCESS by TCRdb, which kept in-frame rearrangements only. Such tables lose some clones; where checked, under half of the loss comes from unresolved V genes, and the rest has no known cause. D and trimming were read from the DNA, whereas the V and J calls and clone size are those reported in that table. The sample table contains roughly 150,000 clones; only one count was recorded for roughly four fifths of them. The ten largest clones represent about 2.7% of the sample.

V is cut by 1 base and J by 7 bases, and the space between the germline ends is 23 bases. The germline V gene (reference sequence) gives CDR1 as SGHKS and CDR2 as YYEKEE. The CDR3 spans 17 residues, from the cysteine through the phenylalanine. Left in the record is the CDR3 DNA by itself, 51 bases read in frame from the first base. This chain joins TRBV5-5 to TRBJ1-2; TRBD1 could be the D gene, as 5 bases match. Specimen: peripheral blood. The TCR originated in a woman older than 75 with COVID-19, enrolled during active disease. The nucleotide sequence reads as follows: TGTGCCAGCAGCTTGATTGTGCAGGGCCCGCTTTTAGGTGGCTACACCTTC. Translated, it reads CASSLIVQGPLLGGYTF.